This T cell receptor beta chain was recorded in a study of spatial heterogeneity in lung cancer. Described time point: sample taken at primary tumor resection. TCRdb itself ran the 5' RACE reads through MiXCR, one entry per CDR3 protein. Of roughly 39,000 distinct CDR3 sequences in the sample, about 6.5% were seen once. CDR3 length: 14 residues. Germline-derived CDR1 and CDR2 are SNHLY and FYNNEI. Trimming removed 6 bases at V and 3 bases at J, with 11 bases between. There are a few counts of this clonotype. The rearrangement uses TRBV2 and TRBJ1-4, with TRBD1 as a possible D gene (5 bases). The receptor was derived from a female donor with early-stage non-small cell lung cancer. This specimen consisted of PBMCs, obtained at surgery. CDR3 loop: CASRRGAANEKLFF. CDR3 nucleotides: TGTGCCAGCAGACGTGGGGCAGCTAATGAAAAACTGTTTTTT. Full variable domain (missing parts from reference TRBV2 and TRBJ1-4): EPEVTQTPSHQVTQMGQEVILRCVPISNHLYFYWYRQILGQKVEFLVSFYNNEISEKSEIFDDQFSVERPDGSNFTLKIRSTKLEDSAMYFCASRRGAANEKLFFGSGTQLSVL.